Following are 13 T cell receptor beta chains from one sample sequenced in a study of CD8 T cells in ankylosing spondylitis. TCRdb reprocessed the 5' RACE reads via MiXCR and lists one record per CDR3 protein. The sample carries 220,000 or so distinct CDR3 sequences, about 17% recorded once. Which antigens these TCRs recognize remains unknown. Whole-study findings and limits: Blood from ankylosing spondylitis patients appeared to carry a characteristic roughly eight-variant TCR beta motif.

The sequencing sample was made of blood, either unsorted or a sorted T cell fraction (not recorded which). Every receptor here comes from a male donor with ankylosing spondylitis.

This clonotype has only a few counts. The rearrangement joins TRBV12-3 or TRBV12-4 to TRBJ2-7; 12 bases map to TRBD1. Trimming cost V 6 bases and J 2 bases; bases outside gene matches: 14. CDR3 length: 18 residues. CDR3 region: CASSGTGGVSYSPYEQYF. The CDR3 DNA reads TGTGCCAGCAGCGGGACAGGGGGCGTTTCCTACTCTCCCTACGAGCAGTACTTC.

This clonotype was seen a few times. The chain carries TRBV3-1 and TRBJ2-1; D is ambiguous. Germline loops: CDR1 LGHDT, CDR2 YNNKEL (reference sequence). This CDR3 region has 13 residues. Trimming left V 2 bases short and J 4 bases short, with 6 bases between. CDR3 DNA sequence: TGTGCCAGCAGCCAAAGTACGTACAATGAGCAGTTCTTC. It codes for CASSQSTYNEQFF.

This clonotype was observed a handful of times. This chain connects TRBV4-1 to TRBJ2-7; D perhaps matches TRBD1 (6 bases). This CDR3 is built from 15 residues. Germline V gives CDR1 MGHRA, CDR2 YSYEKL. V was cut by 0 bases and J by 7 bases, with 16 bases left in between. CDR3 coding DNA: TGCGCCAGCAGCCAAGAAGGGGGTAGGACGGAAGAGCAGTACTTC. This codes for CASSQEGGRTEEQYF.

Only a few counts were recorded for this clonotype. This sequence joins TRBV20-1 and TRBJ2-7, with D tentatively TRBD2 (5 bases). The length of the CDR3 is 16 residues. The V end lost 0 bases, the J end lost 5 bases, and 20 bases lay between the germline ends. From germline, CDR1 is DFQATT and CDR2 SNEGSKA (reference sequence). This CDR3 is CSAREAPTLGSDEQYF. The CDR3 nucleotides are TGCAGTGCTAGAGAAGCCCCCACGCTGGGGAGCGACGAGCAGTACTTC.

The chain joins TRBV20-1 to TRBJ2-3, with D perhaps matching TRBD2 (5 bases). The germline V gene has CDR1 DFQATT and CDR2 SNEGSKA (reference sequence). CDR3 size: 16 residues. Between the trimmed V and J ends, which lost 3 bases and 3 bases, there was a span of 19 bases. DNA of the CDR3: TGCAGTGCTAGGGAGGAGGCCCCCCCGTGGACAGATACGCAGTATTTT. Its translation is CSAREEAPPWTDTQYF.

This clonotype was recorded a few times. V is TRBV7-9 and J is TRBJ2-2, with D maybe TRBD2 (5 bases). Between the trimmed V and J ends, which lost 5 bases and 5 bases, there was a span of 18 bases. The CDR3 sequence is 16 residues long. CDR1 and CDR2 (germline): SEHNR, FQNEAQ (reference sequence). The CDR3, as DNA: TGTGCCAGCAGCCCGCCGGGTCCACGAGGGACCGGGGAGCTGTTTTTT. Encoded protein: CASSPPGPRGTGELFF.

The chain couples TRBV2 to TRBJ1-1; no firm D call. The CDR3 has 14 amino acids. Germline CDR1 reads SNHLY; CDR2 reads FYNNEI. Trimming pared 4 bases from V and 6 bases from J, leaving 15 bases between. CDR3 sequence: CASSGFLGFPEAFF. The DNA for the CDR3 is TGTGCCAGCAGTGGGTTCCTAGGGTTTCCTGAAGCTTTCTTT. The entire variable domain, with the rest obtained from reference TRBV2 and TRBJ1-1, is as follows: EPEVTQTPSHQVTQMGQEVILRCVPISNHLYFYWYRQILGQKVEFLVSFYNNEISEKSEIFDDQFSVERPDGSNFTLKIRSTKLEDSAMYFCASSGFLGFPEAFFGQGTRLTVV.

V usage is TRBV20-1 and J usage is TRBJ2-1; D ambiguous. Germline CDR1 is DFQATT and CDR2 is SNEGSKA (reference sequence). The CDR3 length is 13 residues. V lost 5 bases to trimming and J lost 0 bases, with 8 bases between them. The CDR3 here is CSAPRNSYNEQFF. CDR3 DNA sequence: TGCAGTGCTCCTCGAAACTCCTACAATGAGCAGTTCTTC.

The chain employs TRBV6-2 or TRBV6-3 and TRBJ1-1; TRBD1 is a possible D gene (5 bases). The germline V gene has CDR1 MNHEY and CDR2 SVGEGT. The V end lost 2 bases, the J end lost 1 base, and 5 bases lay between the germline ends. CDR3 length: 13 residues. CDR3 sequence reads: CASSYDRNTEAFF. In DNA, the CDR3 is TGTGCCAGCAGTTACGACAGGAACACTGAAGCTTTCTTT.

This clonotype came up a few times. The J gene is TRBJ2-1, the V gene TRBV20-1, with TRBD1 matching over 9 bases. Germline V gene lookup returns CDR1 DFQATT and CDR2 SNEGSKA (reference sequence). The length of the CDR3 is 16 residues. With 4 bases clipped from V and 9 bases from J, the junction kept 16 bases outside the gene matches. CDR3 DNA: TGCAGTGCTACCTGGGCGGGGACAGGGAGATTCGGTGAGCAGTTCTTC. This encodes CSATWAGTGRFGEQFF.

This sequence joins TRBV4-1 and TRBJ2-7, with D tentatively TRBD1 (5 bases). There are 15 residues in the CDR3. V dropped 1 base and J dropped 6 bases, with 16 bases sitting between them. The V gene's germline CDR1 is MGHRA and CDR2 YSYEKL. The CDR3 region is CASSQAPRAGSEQYF. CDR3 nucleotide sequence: TGCGCCAGCAGCCAAGCGCCCAGGGCTGGTTCCGAGCAGTACTTC.

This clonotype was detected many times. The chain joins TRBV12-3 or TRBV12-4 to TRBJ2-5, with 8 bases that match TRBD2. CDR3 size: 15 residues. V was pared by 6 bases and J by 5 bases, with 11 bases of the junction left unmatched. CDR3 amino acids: CASSPLSGGMETQYF. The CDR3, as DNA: TGTGCCAGCAGCCCTCTCTCGGGAGGGATGGAGACCCAGTACTTC.

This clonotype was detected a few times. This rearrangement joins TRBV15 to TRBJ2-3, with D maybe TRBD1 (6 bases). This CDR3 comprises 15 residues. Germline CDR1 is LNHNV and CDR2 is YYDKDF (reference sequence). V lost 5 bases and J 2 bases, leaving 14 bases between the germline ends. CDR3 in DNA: TGTGCCACCAGCCGCCGGGACAACCCCACAGATACGCAGTATTTT. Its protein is CATSRRDNPTDTQYF.